Listed here are 6 T cell receptor beta chains from one sample, sequenced in a study of CD8 T cells in ankylosing spondylitis. MiXCR, applied by TCRdb to the 5' RACE reads, yields one record per CDR3 protein. This table has about 540,000 distinct CDR3 sequences, 10% to 15% appearing once. What these receptors recognize is not known. Overall study findings and caveats: Ankylosing spondylitis blood appeared to carry a characteristic TCR beta motif of fewer than 10 highly homologous variants.

Material for sequencing was blood, either unsorted or a sorted T cell fraction (not recorded which). These receptors all stem from a male donor with ankylosing spondylitis.

The CDR3 sequence is CASSFVPNSNQPQHF. The CDR3 DNA follows: TGTGCCAGCAGCTTTGTACCGAATAGCAATCAGCCCCAGCATTTT. The chain recombines TRBV7-2 with TRBJ1-5; no firm D call. The germline V and J ends were trimmed by 3 bases and 0 bases, with 9 bases remaining between them. Germline V gene data show CDR1 as SGHTA and CDR2 as FQGNSA. The CDR3 sequence is 15 residues long.

V usage is TRBV20-1 and J usage is TRBJ2-7; no clear D. This CDR3 spans 12 amino acids. Between the trimmed V and J ends, which lost 2 bases and 3 bases, there was a span of 8 bases. CDR1 DFQATT and CDR2 SNEGSKA come from the germline V gene (reference sequence). The CDR3 spells CSARPGNYEQYF. CDR3 DNA sequence: TGCAGTGCTAGACCAGGAAACTACGAGCAGTACTTC.

V gene TRBV19 combines with J gene TRBJ2-5, with a tentative D call TRBD2 (5 bases). Between the trimmed V and J ends, which lost 6 bases and 4 bases, there was a span of 15 bases. Germline CDR1 is LNHDA and CDR2 is SQIVND (reference sequence). The CDR3 runs to 14 residues. The CDR3: CASRSHGDAETQYF. As DNA, the CDR3 is TGTGCCAGTAGATCCCACGGGGATGCAGAGACCCAGTACTTC.

This clonotype was picked up a small number of times. The V gene is TRBV9, the J gene TRBJ2-1, with D maybe TRBD1 (5 bases). CDR3 length equals 18 residues. Between the trimmed V and J ends, which lost 3 bases and 9 bases, there was a span of 28 bases. Looked up from germline, CDR1 is SGDLS and CDR2 is YYNGEE. The CDR3 reads CASSAGLQGSKQQSEQFF. The CDR3 region has the DNA TGTGCCAGCAGCGCCGGCCTTCAGGGCAGTAAACAACAGAGTGAGCAGTTCTTC. The full variable domain, with the rest looked up from reference TRBV9 and TRBJ2-1, is DSGVTQTPKHLITATGQRVTLRCSPRSGDLSVYWYQQSLDQGLQFLIQYYNGEERAKGNILERFSAQQFPDLHSELNLSSLELGDSALYFCASSAGLQGSKQQSEQFFGPGTRLTVL.

This clonotype was counted only a few times. The V call is TRBV20-1, the J call TRBJ2-3; 11 nucleotides match TRBD2. Germline CDR1 and CDR2: DFQATT and SNEGSKA (reference sequence). This CDR3 has 15 amino acids. J was trimmed by 7 bases and V by 6 bases; bases with no gene match: 12. CDR3 in DNA: TGCAGTGCCACCCACGGACTAGCGGGCCTTAATACGCAGTATTTT. It encodes CSATHGLAGLNTQYF.

This clonotype was seen ten or more times. The chain employs TRBV19 and TRBJ2-7; D call uncertain. Germline assignment: CDR1 LNHDA and CDR2 SQIVND (reference sequence). Trimming shortened V by 5 bases and J by 2 bases, and 13 bases separated the two germline ends. The CDR3 spans 14 residues. The CDR3 region has the DNA TGTGCCAGTAGTCCGACCCCTGATGCCTACGAGCAGTACTTC. It translates to CASSPTPDAYEQYF.